This TCR beta chain was recovered during a study of cytomegalovirus exposure and HLA in healthy donors. Overall study findings and caveats: The HLA-A and HLA-B alleles of most subjects were reportedly predicted accurately from TCR beta sequences.

Use of 60 Vbeta and 13 Jbeta primers characterized the PCR. The protocol was immunoSEQ multiplex PCR, while the TCRdb copy is restricted to in-frame clones and leaves out a portion. In the table there are some 45,000 clones, around 90% of which are singletons. The CDR3 runs to 18 residues. V lost 1 base and J lost 0, with 16 bases in between. Looked up from germline, CDR1 is MDHEN and CDR2 is SYDVKM. About this clone itself: Antigen specificity is unknown.

The origin of this receptor is a woman in her thirties or forties in good health and CMV-seropositive. The chain uses TRBV28 and TRBJ2-1; a possible D gene is TRBD1 (5 bases). Sequenced sample: PBMCs. The CDR3 loop is CASSLSGQGWDSYNEQFF. CDR3 DNA sequence: TGTGCCAGCAGTTTATCGGGTCAGGGCTGGGACTCCTACAATGAGCAGTTCTTC.